These 23 T cell receptor beta chains came from one sample sequenced in a study of blood T cell repertoires in COVID-19 (dated by TCRdb to 2019 to 2021). Library preparation used the immunoSEQ multiplex PCR assay. Imported from immuneACCESS, the table was reduced by TCRdb to in-frame sequences with V and J called. These copies leave out some clones; in studies compared against another copy, an unresolved V gene accounts for under half, and the cause of the remainder is not known. For this sample the table gives 200,000 to 250,000 clones, of which 86% were detected only once. The leading ten clones occupy around 10% of the sample. The sample taken for sequencing was peripheral blood. These receptors were taken from a man over 45 with COVID-19, enrolled during active disease.

This clone occurred once. This rearrangement joins TRBV4-3 to TRBJ1-4; D is unclear. V lost 0 bases and J lost 1, with 9 bases in between. From germline, CDR1 is LGHNA and CDR2 YSLEER. The CDR3 is 16 residues long. The CDR3 bases are TGCGCCAGCAGCCAAGATGTCCCAGGAACTAATGAAAAACTGTTTTTT. This sequence encodes CASSQDVPGTNEKLFF.

The chain joins TRBV28 to TRBJ1-5; D unresolved. Trimming took off 5 bases at V and 0 bases at J, with 14 bases between the two ends. This CDR3 comprises 16 residues. Germline assignment: CDR1 MDHEN and CDR2 SYDVKM. The CDR3 protein is CASSPHLRGSNQPQHF. In DNA, the CDR3 is TGTGCCAGCAGTCCCCACTTACGTGGTAGCAATCAGCCCCAGCATTTT.

This chain uses TRBV7-9 with TRBJ2-7, with 12 nucleotides matching TRBD2. The V segment lost 3 bases and the J segment 3 bases; nucleotides outside the gene matches: 15. The CDR3 totals 19 residues. The germline V gene has CDR1 SEHNR and CDR2 FQNEAQ (reference sequence). CDR3 loop: CASSFGPGLAGGADYEQYF. CDR3 bases: TGTGCCAGCAGCTTCGGACCGGGCCTAGCGGGGGGGGCCGACTACGAGCAGTACTTC.

The chain has TRBV4-1 and TRBJ1-4, with 8 bases identical to TRBD1. The CDR3 length is 16 residues. J was trimmed by 4 bases and V by 3 bases; bases with no gene match: 7. CDR1 MGHRA and CDR2 YSYEKL come from the germline V gene. In DNA, the CDR3 is TGCGCCAGCAGCCATCCCCCCGGACAGGGTAATGAAAAACTGTTTTTT. Amino acid sequence: CASSHPPGQGNEKLFF.

The V call is TRBV11-2, the J call TRBJ2-7; D uncertain. Germline V CDR1 and CDR2: SGHAT, FQNNGV. Trimming stripped 0 bases from V and 2 bases from J, with 11 bases between. The CDR3 loop spans 15 amino acids. Here the CDR3 reads CASSLESQIAYEQYF. The CDR3 region has the DNA TGTGCCAGCAGCTTAGAATCGCAGATTGCCTACGAGCAGTACTTC. Full variable domain (rest looked up from reference TRBV11-2 and TRBJ2-7): EAGVAQSPRYKIIEKRQSVAFWCNPISGHATLYWYQQILGQGPKLLIQFQNNGVVDDSQLPKDRFSAERLKGVDSTLKIQPAKLEDSAVYLCASSLESQIAYEQYFGPGTRLTVT.

A word on this clone: Other DNA sequences in this sample translate to the same CDR3. This chain connects TRBV7-2 to TRBJ2-7, with 7 nucleotides matching TRBD2. The V gene's germline CDR1 is SGHTA and CDR2 FQGNSA. Trimming took 5 bases from V and 3 from J; bases not matched to a gene: 4. The CDR3 runs to 13 residues. The CDR3: CASSPGGNYEQYF. For the CDR3, the DNA is TGTGCCAGCAGCCCGGGGGGTAACTACGAGCAGTACTTC.

This chain uses TRBV7-6 with TRBJ2-1, with D possibly TRBD2 on 6 matching bases. CDR3 length: 16 residues. The germline V gene has CDR1 SGHVS and CDR2 FNYEAQ. Trimming removed 2 bases at V and 0 bases at J, with 11 bases between. The CDR3 sequence is CASSLTSLSSYNEQFF. The CDR3 bases are TGTGCCAGCAGCTTAACTAGCCTCAGCTCCTACAATGAGCAGTTCTTC.

Comments on this clone: Other nucleotide sequences from this sample produce the same CDR3. The chain recombines TRBV7-2 with TRBJ2-2, with 9 bases identical to TRBD2. Germline CDR1 SGHTA, CDR2 FQGNSA. Germline trimming cut 1 base from V and 3 bases from J; bases unmatched to any gene: 3. CDR3 length equals 16 residues. The CDR3 sequence: CASSLVSGGYTGELFF. The CDR3 nucleotides are TGTGCCAGCAGCTTAGTTAGCGGGGGTTACACCGGGGAGCTGTTTTTT.

V usage is TRBV21-1 and J usage is TRBJ2-1; whether TRBD2, the table's D call, matches the DNA was not checked. TRBV21-1 is termed a pseudogene. The CDR3 has 18 residues. CDR3 in amino acids: CASSTSNKTAGTYNEQFF. The CDR3 nucleotides are TGTGCCAGCAGCACGAGCAACAAAACAGCGGGAACTTACAATGAGCAGTTCTTC.

The CDR3 loop is CASSFLSQANSPLHF. Written as DNA, the CDR3 is TGTGCCAGCAGTTTCCTCTCCCAGGCTAATTCACCCCTCCACTTT. This rearrangement joins TRBV28 to TRBJ1-6; no clear D gene. Trimming cost V 3 bases and J 6 bases, with 12 bases left between them. The CDR3 runs 15 residues. Looked up from germline, CDR1 is MDHEN and CDR2 is SYDVKM.

This clone was seen more than once but under ten times. The gene calls are TRBV5-4 and TRBJ1-1; no clear D gene. CDR1 and CDR2 (germline): SGHNT, YYREEE (reference sequence). Trimming removed 4 bases at V and 1 base at J, with 14 bases between. This CDR3 spans 15 amino acids. The CDR3 DNA is TGTGCCAGCAGCCCGGTGGGCAGGTCGAACACTGAAGCTTTCTTT. This translates into CASSPVGRSNTEAFF.

The chain combines TRBV19 with TRBJ1-5, with 8 nucleotides matching TRBD1. The CDR3 has 17 amino acids. V gave up 4 bases and J gave up 1 base; unmatched junction bases: 9. Germline-derived CDR1 and CDR2 are LNHDA and SQIVND (reference sequence). The CDR3, as DNA: TGTGCCAGTAGTACTCCCGACAGGGGAGCAAGCAATCAGCCCCAGCATTTT. Translating it yields CASSTPDRGASNQPQHF.

The chain joins TRBV11-2 to TRBJ2-5; 8 bases map to TRBD1. V dropped 5 bases and J dropped 3; count of bases not matched to a gene: 11. The CDR3 is 16 residues long. CDR1 and CDR2 from the germline V gene are SGHAT and FQNNGV. The CDR3 spells CASSLARGQAEETQYF. CDR3 DNA sequence: TGTGCCAGCAGCCTTGCCAGGGGACAGGCTGAAGAGACCCAGTACTTC.

The V call is TRBV6-2 or TRBV6-3, the J call TRBJ1-5, with 8 positions matching TRBD1. Germline assignment: CDR1 MNHEY and CDR2 SVGEGT. This CDR3 is built from 16 residues. With V trimmed by 3 bases and J by 6 bases, 10 bases remained unmatched. For the CDR3, the DNA is TGTGCCAGCAGTTATTCCAGGGGGCCCTCAGCTCAGCCCCAGCATTTT. This sequence encodes CASSYSRGPSAQPQHF.

V and J are TRBV12-3 or TRBV12-4 and TRBJ2-1; TRBD2 aligns across 7 bases. The CDR3 is 13 amino acids. With V trimmed by 4 bases and J by 9 bases, 6 bases remained unmatched. CDR3 in DNA: TGTGCCAGCAGTTCCGGGAGGTTGGGTGAGCAGTTCTTC. Protein sequence: CASSSGRLGEQFF.

As regards this clone: The same CDR3 arises from other DNA sequences in this sample as well. The CDR3 protein is CASSDSSSYNEQFF. In nucleotides, the CDR3 is TGTGCCAGTAGCGACAGTAGCTCCTACAATGAGCAGTTCTTC. The gene calls are TRBV19 and TRBJ2-1, with D perhaps TRBD1 (5 bases). Looked up from germline, CDR1 is LNHDA and CDR2 is SQIVND (reference sequence). Trimming shortened V by 6 bases and J by 0 bases, and 9 bases separated the two germline ends. The CDR3 runs 14 residues.

The V call is TRBV5-1, the J call TRBJ2-3; TRBD2 might be the D (6 bases). The ends were cut back, 6 bases at V and 1 base at J, with 9 bases in the middle. CDR1 is SGHRS, CDR2 YFSETQ, per germline. The CDR3 covers 13 residues. The CDR3 loop is CASKPGGTDTQYF. CDR3 bases: TGCGCCAGCAAACCGGGGGGCACAGATACGCAGTATTTT.

The CDR3 loop reads CASGRSGGRTAGELFF. In DNA form, the CDR3 reads TGCGCCAGCGGCCGTTCGGGGGGGAGAACGGCCGGGGAGCTGTTTTTT. The J gene is TRBJ2-2, the V gene TRBV5-1; the match to TRBD2 covers 8 bases. The CDR3 has 16 amino acids. Germline V gene lookup returns CDR1 SGHRS and CDR2 YFSETQ. V was clipped by 7 bases and J by 6 bases; unmatched bases: 14. Drawing the rest from reference TRBV5-1 and TRBJ2-2, the complete variable domain is KAGVTQTPRYLIKTRGQQVTLSCSPISGHRSVSWYQQTPGQGLQFLFEYFSETQRNKGNFPGRFSGRQFSNSRSEMNVSTLELGDSALYLCASGRSGGRTAGELFFGEGSRLTVL.

The V call is TRBV6-6, the J call TRBJ2-1, with D perhaps matching TRBD2 (5 bases). The CDR3 is 14 amino acids. Germline V lookup: CDR1 MNHNY, CDR2 SVGAGI (reference sequence). Trimming removed 2 bases at V and 5 bases at J, with 10 bases between. CDR3 bases: TGTGCCAGCAGTTACACGGGGTTCCACAATGAGCAGTTCTTC. Translation: CASSYTGFHNEQFF.

This rearrangement joins TRBV2 to TRBJ1-5; D possibly corresponds to TRBD1 (5 bases). Trimming removed 4 bases from V and 1 base from J, with 5 bases in between. Germline CDR1 reads SNHLY; CDR2 reads FYNNEI. The length of the CDR3 is 13 residues. CDR3 nucleotide sequence: TGTGCCAGCAGTGCAGGGAGCAATCAGCCCCAGCATTTT. It encodes CASSAGSNQPQHF.

This clone was counted many times. This chain uses TRBV10-1 with TRBJ1-1, with D tentatively TRBD1 (5 bases). The CDR3 runs 14 residues. Trimming took off 3 bases at V and 5 bases at J, with 13 bases between the two ends. Germline V CDR1 and CDR2: WNHNN, SYGVQD (reference sequence). CDR3 in DNA: TGCGCCAGCAGTGATGGGGCATTGGGGACTGAAGCTTTCTTT. It specifies CASSDGALGTEAFF.

The chain recombines TRBV5-6 with TRBJ2-7; 7 positions agree with TRBD1. Germline V gene data show CDR1 as SGHDT and CDR2 as YYEEEE. CDR3 length equals 14 residues. The trim removed 4 bases at V and 2 bases at J, leaving 6 bases unmatched. As DNA, the CDR3 is TGTGCCAGCAGCGCCGCCGGGACAGCCTACGAGCAGTACTTC. It specifies CASSAAGTAYEQYF.

The rearrangement joins TRBV18 to TRBJ2-7; 7 nucleotides agree with TRBD1. V dropped 2 bases and J dropped 2; count of bases not matched to a gene: 9. The CDR3 contains 16 residues. Germline CDR1 KGHSH, CDR2 LQKENI. CDR3 sequence: CASSPIRQGLPYEQYF. The CDR3 coding sequence is TGTGCCAGCTCACCAATACGACAGGGTTTACCCTACGAGCAGTACTTC.